This T cell receptor (beta chain) was obtained from a study of blood T cell repertoires in COVID-19 (TCRdb year 2020). Background on the whole study: The collaborator samples originated in the United States, Italy and Spain and spanned the acute and convalescent phases of COVID-19. The prospective study material was composed of cDNA or gDNA derived from T cells, B-cell-depleted T cells, or PBMCs. Subjects who had been exposed to COVID-19, were actively infected with it, or had recovered from it provided the deeply sampled blood TCRbeta repertoires that made up the dataset. The repertoires were released in a freely available public database meant as a resource for research on the immune response to SARS-CoV-2. The samples were drawn from the first 160 participants of the ongoing ImmuneRACE study and from some 1,300 subjects provided by 6 global collaborators. Sample metadata almost always included a de-identified subject ID, COVID-19 status, age in years and sex. HLA class I and class II types, where available, came from metadata supplied by the sample provider rather than from assay-based typing.

TCRbeta CDR3 regions were amplified from genomic DNA by means of the immunoSEQ Assay, a bias-controlled multiplex PCR. The authors' analysis ran thus. Nucleated cell counts per sample were estimated from amplification of reference gene primers within the assay. To quantify the absolute abundance of each unique TCRbeta CDR3 rearrangement, sequence reads were collapsed and filtered. Productive Simpson clonality was computed per sample as the square root of Simpson's diversity index over productive rearrangements. Held by TCRdb, this immuneACCESS table contains in-frame sequences only and omits some clones. Under half of the omission traces to an unresolved V gene where checked; the cause of the rest is unknown. Clonal size and the V and J genes are those of that table, whereas D and trimming came from the DNA. For this sample there are over 300,000 clones; roughly 89% appear just once. 6.5% of the sample comes from the top ten.

The study at large found these results: The amount of clinical and demographic metadata varied by source and participant and was provided uncurated.

About this clone: Its antigen remains unidentified. No base-level quality is on record; no much larger clone is a single base apart.

Collaborating institutions collected whole blood in K2EDTA tubes following their own protocols. For TCRbeta analysis, collaborator samples were shipped as frozen whole blood, as isolated PBMCs, or as DNA extracted from either sample type. The CDR3 runs 17 amino acids, cysteine and phenylalanine included. Only CDR3 DNA is held: 51 bases, read in frame from base 1. The germline V gene provides CDR1 KGHDR and CDR2 SFDVKD. Trimmed from V: 0 bases; trimmed from J: 7 bases; junction bases lacking a gene match: 7. The sample was peripheral blood. The TCR was taken from a man between 18 and 35 years old with active or convalescent COVID-19. This sequence uses TRBV24-1 and TRBJ2-1; the central 11 bases match TRBD2. This receptor has the CDR3 CATSDLGLAGGQNEQFF. The sequenced DNA: TGTGCCACCAGTGATTTGGGGCTAGCGGGGGGCCAGAATGAGCAGTTCTTC.